The 17 T cell receptor beta chains given below trace back to one sample, sequenced in a study of blood T cell repertoires in COVID-19. Assay used: immunoSEQ multiplex PCR; TCRdb lists only in-frame clones, some missing. Here the sample spans approximately 290,000 clones, approximately 90% being singletons. The sample consisted of PBMCs or T cells enriched from blood (not recorded which). The receptor set was obtained from a woman aged 25-40 years who had recovered from COVID-19.

This rearrangement joins TRBV25-1 to TRBJ2-1, with 11 positions matching TRBD2. Looked up from germline, CDR1 is MGHDK and CDR2 is SYGVNS. With 4 bases clipped from V and 8 bases from J, the junction kept 10 bases outside the gene matches. This CDR3 contains 16 residues. The CDR3 sequence is CASSVSSGRAKDEQFF. For the CDR3, the DNA is TGTGCCAGCAGTGTAAGTAGCGGGAGGGCCAAGGATGAGCAGTTCTTC.

The rearrangement uses TRBV3-1 (or the pseudogene TRBV3-2) and TRBJ1-1; unclear D gene. The germline gives CDR1 LGHDT, CDR2 YNNKEL (reference sequence). Trimming took 0 bases from V and 6 from J, leaving 11 bases between them. The CDR3 is 14 amino acids. Written as DNA, the CDR3 is TGTGCCAGCAGCCAAGATGAGGGTTTCGCTGAAGCTTTCTTT. Amino acids: CASSQDEGFAEAFF.

The chain carries TRBV29-1 and TRBJ2-1; 10 bases fit TRBD2. The CDR3 spans 13 residues. Germline V gives CDR1 SQVTM, CDR2 ANQGSEA. V shed 8 bases and J 5 bases; nucleotides not matched to a gene: 6. The CDR3 region has the DNA TGCAGCACTTCTAGCGGGAGCCACAATGAGCAGTTCTTC. Amino acid sequence: CSTSSGSHNEQFF.

The chain recombines TRBV30 with TRBJ2-2, with TRBD2 as a possible D gene (6 bases). The CDR3 is 15 amino acids. Germline CDR1 and CDR2: GTSNPN and SVGIG (reference sequence). V lost 0 bases and J 4 bases, leaving 12 bases between the germline ends. DNA of the CDR3: TGTGCCTGGAGTGTAGCGGGTGTTGGCACCGGGGAGCTGTTTTTT. Amino acids: CAWSVAGVGTGELFF. Complete variable domain (other parts from reference TRBV30 and TRBJ2-2): SQTIHQWPATLVQPVGSPLSLECTVEGTSNPNLYWYRQAAGRGLQLLFYSVGIGQISSEVPQNLSASRPQDRQFILSSKKLLLSDSGFYLCAWSVAGVGTGELFFGEGSRLTVL.

The chain carries TRBV3-1 (or the pseudogene TRBV3-2) and TRBJ2-1, with TRBD2 identical over 8 bases. This CDR3 region has 15 residues. Germline CDR1 and CDR2: LGHDT and YNNKEL (reference sequence). Trimming at V came to 1 base and at J to 5 bases, leaving 4 bases not matched to a gene. CDR3 sequence reads: CASSQGNSGNNEQFF. DNA for the CDR3: TGTGCCAGCAGCCAAGGTAATAGCGGGAACAATGAGCAGTTCTTC.

This clone was found once. The V and J genes are TRBV27 and TRBJ1-2; unclear D gene. Germline V gene lookup returns CDR1 MNHEY and CDR2 SMNVEV (reference sequence). Trimming cost V 6 bases and J 8 bases, with 25 bases left between them. CDR3 length equals 16 residues. The CDR3 protein is CASSLLSSLLSGGYTF. Written as DNA, the CDR3 is TGTGCCAGCAGCCTGTTGTCCAGCCTACTATCTGGGGGCTACACCTTC.

This clone was detected only once. The chain has TRBV3-1 (or the pseudogene TRBV3-2) and TRBJ1-6; 9 nucleotides match TRBD1. Germline V gene lookup returns CDR1 LGHDT and CDR2 YNNKEL (reference sequence). The ends lost 1 base at V and 6 bases at J; junction bases unmatched: 7. There are 17 residues in the CDR3. CDR3 in amino acids: CASSQVHTGGSNSPLHF. Written as DNA, the CDR3 is TGTGCCAGCAGCCAAGTCCATACAGGGGGCAGTAATTCACCCCTCCACTTT.

The V call is TRBV28, the J call TRBJ1-5; 7 nucleotides agree with TRBD1. This CDR3 has 13 amino acids. The germline V gene encodes CDR1 MDHEN and CDR2 SYDVKM. Trimming cost V 6 bases and J 7 bases; bases outside gene matches: 6. CDR3 DNA sequence: TGTGCCAGCAGGTCAGGGGGAAGACAGCCCCAGCATTTT. Amino acids: CASRSGGRQPQHF.

V and J are TRBV4-1 and TRBJ1-2; 8 nucleotides agree with TRBD1. Per the germline V gene, CDR1 is MGHRA and CDR2 is YSYEKL. The CDR3 is made up of 16 amino acids. The J segment lost 4 bases and the V segment lost 4 bases, leaving 11 bases of the junction unmatched. The CDR3 DNA follows: TGCGCCAGCAGCCCGGGGACAGGCGTACTCGTCTATGGCTACACCTTC. Its translation: CASSPGTGVLVYGYTF.

The chain is built from TRBV6-2 or TRBV6-3 and TRBJ1-5, with 9 bases identical to TRBD1. CDR1 is MNHEY, CDR2 SVGEGT, per germline. The CDR3 spans 16 residues. Losses at the gene ends were 5 bases for V and 2 bases for J; bases not matched to a gene: 7. The CDR3 coding sequence is TGTGCCAGCAGTCCCGACAGGGGGGAACGCAATCAGCCCCAGCATTTT. This translates into CASSPDRGERNQPQHF.

This clone was counted only a few times. The chain couples TRBV7-6 to TRBJ2-1; 8 bases map to TRBD1. From germline, CDR1 is SGHVS and CDR2 FNYEAQ. V dropped 5 bases and J dropped 3; count of bases not matched to a gene: 12. The CDR3 is made up of 17 amino acids. CDR3 in DNA: TGTGCCAGCAGCCGGGGACAGGACCAATTCCTCTACAATGAGCAGTTCTTC. It encodes CASSRGQDQFLYNEQFF.

The chain uses TRBV7-2 and TRBJ1-6, with TRBD1 identical over 10 bases. V gave up 5 bases and J gave up 10 bases; unmatched junction bases: 5. The CDR3 runs to 14 residues. From germline, CDR1 is SGHTA and CDR2 FQGNSA. The chain's CDR3 is CASSGGQGYSPLHF. In DNA, the CDR3 is TGTGCCAGCAGCGGGGGACAGGGGTACTCACCCCTCCACTTT.

This rearrangement joins TRBV6-5 to TRBJ1-2, with TRBD1 as a possible D gene (6 bases). Per germline, CDR1 MNHEY and CDR2 SVGAGI. The CDR3 is made up of 15 amino acids. The V end lost 1 base, the J end lost 1 base, and 10 bases lay between the germline ends. The CDR3 region is CASSYLQGSNYGYTF. The DNA for the CDR3 is TGTGCCAGCAGTTACTTACAGGGTAGTAACTATGGCTACACCTTC.

The chain combines TRBV4-1 with TRBJ2-1; D unclear. This CDR3 spans 18 amino acids. Germline V lookup: CDR1 MGHRA, CDR2 YSYEKL. V lost 0 bases and J 1 base, leaving 16 bases between the germline ends. The CDR3 sequence is CASSQDNSNSFSYNEQFF. CDR3 coding DNA: TGCGCCAGCAGCCAAGATAATTCTAACTCCTTTTCCTACAATGAGCAGTTCTTC.

The rearrangement joins TRBV5-1 to TRBJ2-1, with 14 bases matching TRBD2. Germline values: CDR1 SGHRS, CDR2 YFSETQ. V gave up 1 base and J gave up 4 bases; unmatched junction bases: 10. This CDR3 is 19 amino acids long. The CDR3 DNA follows: TGCGCCAGCAGCTTGCGACTAGCGGGAGGGTTTGCAGGATACAATGAGCAGTTCTTC. Amino acids: CASSLRLAGGFAGYNEQFF. Supplemented by reference TRBV5-1 and TRBJ2-1, the full variable domain reads KAGVTQTPRYLIKTRGQQVTLSCSPISGHRSVSWYQQTPGQGLQFLFEYFSETQRNKGNFPGRFSGRQFSNSRSEMNVSTLELGDSALYLCASSLRLAGGFAGYNEQFFGPGTRLTVL.

The genes are TRBV9 and TRBJ2-1, with TRBD2 matching over 7 bases. The CDR3 runs 15 residues. The V gene's germline CDR1 is SGDLS and CDR2 YYNGEE. J lost 2 bases, V lost 2 bases, and 4 bases had no gene match. The CDR3 DNA is TGTGCCAGCAGCGTGGGGGGGATCGCCTACAATGAGCAGTTCTTC. Its protein is CASSVGGIAYNEQFF.

Written as DNA, the CDR3 is TGTGCCAGCAGCTTAGGAACAGGGACAGGCACAGATACGCAGTATTTT. This codes for CASSLGTGTGTDTQYF. This chain uses TRBV7-3 with TRBJ2-3, with 7 bases identical to TRBD1. This CDR3 is 16 amino acids long. V was pared by 2 bases and J by 1 base, with 6 bases of the junction left unmatched. CDR1 is SGHTA and CDR2 is FQGTGA in the germline V gene.